This T cell receptor beta chain derives from a study of T cell repertoires in cytomegalovirus infection. This clonotype was seen many times. CDR1 LGHNT and CDR2 FRNRAP come from the germline V gene. Trimming removed 3 bases from V and 1 base from J; junction bases left unmatched: 5. The CDR3 runs to 15 residues. TCRdb analysed the reads with MiXCR anew, one entry per CDR3 protein. Among hundreds of thousands of distinct CDR3 sequences listed, approximately 30% were seen once. The V call is TRBV12-5, the J call TRBJ1-1, with 7 nucleotides matching TRBD1. Sequenced input: PBMCs. This sequence originates from a human donor in good health (CMV status not recorded). Some clones in this sample may be carry-over from other donors' samples. CDR3 nucleotides: TGTGCTAGTGGTTTCCGGACAGGACCGAACACTGAAGCTTTCTTT. It encodes CASGFRTGPNTEAFF.